The 27 T cell receptor beta chains presented below share a single source sample, sequenced in a study of spatial heterogeneity in lung cancer. Study outcomes and limitations: For expanded intratumoral alpha and beta TCRs, counts tracked tumor mutation counts.

Noted time point: sample taken at primary tumor resection. The antigens for these receptors are not known. TCRdb called the 5' RACE reads again in MiXCR, with one record for every CDR3 protein. The profile shows about 13,000 distinct CDR3 sequences, over 6.5% of them singletons. This material consisted of lung tumor tissue, taken at surgery. The origin of the receptors is a female donor with early-stage non-small cell lung cancer.

This clonotype was seen at least ten times. This rearrangement joins TRBV28 to TRBJ1-5; D is possibly TRBD1 (5 bases). Per germline, CDR1 MDHEN and CDR2 SYDVKM. The CDR3 runs 14 residues. The V and J ends lost 8 bases and 3 bases respectively, with 14 bases between them. The CDR3 bases are TGTGCCAGCGGATTTGCGGGGCTCAATCAGCCCCAGCATTTT. This gives the protein CASGFAGLNQPQHF.

This clonotype counts as medium-sized. The chain carries TRBV5-1 and TRBJ1-1, with TRBD1 identical over 7 bases. The CDR3 contains 15 residues. Germline trimming cut 0 bases from V and 2 bases from J; bases unmatched to any gene: 4. Per the germline V gene, CDR1 is SGHRS and CDR2 is YFSETQ. The CDR3 DNA follows: TGCGCCAGCAGCTTGGGGACAGGATTAAACACTGAAGCTTTCTTT. It is translated as CASSLGTGLNTEAFF.

In this sample, this clonotype is medium-sized. Written as DNA, the CDR3 is TGTGCCAGCAGCCCGTGGGCAACCACCGGGGAGCTGTTTTTT. Amino acid sequence: CASSPWATTGELFF. The chain links TRBV14 to TRBJ2-2; no clear D. V lost 4 bases to trimming and J lost 4 bases, with 10 bases between them. CDR1 is SGHDN and CDR2 is FVKESK in the germline V gene. The CDR3 sequence is 14 residues long.

This clonotype was observed many times. This chain uses TRBV5-6 with TRBJ1-1; TRBD1 is a possible D gene (6 bases). Per the germline V gene, CDR1 is SGHDT and CDR2 is YYEEEE. The CDR3 length is 12 residues. Trimming took off 5 bases at V and 3 bases at J, with 8 bases between the two ends. The CDR3 nucleotides are TGTGCCAGCAGAGGACAGTACACTGAAGCTTTCTTT. This sequence encodes CASRGQYTEAFF.

Many counts were recorded for this clonotype. The rearrangement links TRBV11-2 to TRBJ2-7; possibly TRBD2 for D (7 bases). Looked up from germline, CDR1 is SGHAT and CDR2 is FQNNGV. The V gene lost 7 bases and the J gene lost 4 bases, with 20 bases spanning the gap. The CDR3 spans 15 residues. CDR3 nucleotides: TGTGCCAGCATCCTAGCGGCAGGGGCTATGTACGAGCAGTACTTC. This translates into CASILAAGAMYEQYF.

This clonotype came up many times. The gene calls are TRBV11-2 and TRBJ2-1, with D perhaps matching TRBD1 or TRBD2 (5 bases each). Trimming pared 3 bases from V and 8 bases from J, leaving 14 bases between. The CDR3 consists of 14 residues. The germline V gene encodes CDR1 SGHAT and CDR2 FQNNGV. The CDR3 loop reads CASSFPGAKDEQFF. The CDR3 nucleotides read TGTGCCAGCAGCTTTCCCGGGGCCAAGGATGAGCAGTTCTTC.

This clonotype was recorded many times. V is TRBV28 and J is TRBJ1-2; the D is unclear. From germline, CDR1 is MDHEN and CDR2 SYDVKM. The CDR3 extends over 13 amino acids. V lost 4 bases, J lost 8 bases, and 14 bases lay in between. The chain's CDR3 is CASSSTTTAGYTF. DNA for the CDR3: TGTGCCAGCAGTTCCACTACGACGGCCGGCTACACCTTC.

This clonotype was observed a handful of times. The chain is built from TRBV15 and TRBJ2-1; no reliable D call. The CDR3 runs 13 residues. CDR1 and CDR2 from the germline V gene are LNHNV and YYDKDF (reference sequence). Trimming took off 2 bases at V and 6 bases at J, with 8 bases between the two ends. CDR3 in amino acids: CATSRLQSNEQFF. CDR3 in DNA: TGTGCCACCAGCAGATTGCAGAGCAATGAGCAGTTCTTC.

The gene calls are TRBV12-3 or TRBV12-4 and TRBJ1-4, with D perhaps matching TRBD1 (5 bases). V lost 5 bases to trimming and J lost 8 bases, with 6 bases between them. The CDR3 has 11 residues. The CDR3 sequence: CASSRGEKLFF. Here the CDR3 DNA reads TGTGCCAGCAGTCGGGGGGAAAAACTGTTTTTT.

This clonotype rates as medium-sized (0.01 to 0.1%). The chain carries TRBV7-6 and TRBJ2-1; D gene uncertain. Per the germline V gene, CDR1 is SGHVS and CDR2 is FNYEAQ. Trimming pared 5 bases from V and 8 bases from J, leaving 13 bases between. This CDR3 has 13 amino acids. DNA of the CDR3: TGTGCCAGCAGCCCCCGCGTAGACGATGAGCAGTTCTTC. Encoded protein: CASSPRVDDEQFF. The complete variable domain, with remaining parts taken from reference TRBV7-6 and TRBJ2-1, reads GAGVSQSPRYKVTKRGQDVALRCDPISGHVSLYWYRQALGQGPEFLTYFNYEAQQDKSGLPNDRFSAERPEGSISTLTIQRTEQRDSAMYRCASSPRVDDEQFFGPGTRLTVL.

This clonotype rates as medium-sized. V usage is TRBV19 and J usage is TRBJ2-1; 10 bases are shared with TRBD2. V lost 1 base, J lost 8 bases, and 11 bases stayed unmatched. The CDR3 runs to 17 residues. Germline CDR1 is LNHDA and CDR2 is SQIVND (reference sequence). The CDR3 loop is CASSIVASGRGVDEQFF. Written as DNA, the CDR3 is TGTGCCAGTAGTATAGTGGCTAGCGGGAGAGGGGTGGATGAGCAGTTCTTC.

This clonotype was seen many times. The chain employs TRBV6-5 and TRBJ2-1, with unresolved D. CDR3 size: 14 residues. Between the trimmed V and J ends, which lost 4 bases and 5 bases, there was a span of 12 bases. Germline assignment: CDR1 MNHEY and CDR2 SVGAGI. The CDR3 region is CASSLGRTHNEQFF. Written as DNA, the CDR3 is TGTGCCAGCAGTTTGGGCAGGACCCACAATGAGCAGTTCTTC.

This clonotype was seen repeatedly, ten times or more. The chain couples TRBV11-2 to TRBJ2-7, with 11 bases fitting TRBD2. The CDR3 covers 16 residues. Losses at the gene ends were 3 bases for V and 6 bases for J; bases not matched to a gene: 10. Germline values: CDR1 SGHAT, CDR2 FQNNGV. The CDR3 here is CASSLQPLAGGSEQYF. In DNA form, the CDR3 reads TGTGCCAGCAGCTTGCAGCCGCTAGCGGGAGGAAGCGAGCAGTACTTC. Supplemented by reference TRBV11-2 and TRBJ2-7, the full variable domain reads EAGVAQSPRYKIIEKRQSVAFWCNPISGHATLYWYQQILGQGPKLLIQFQNNGVVDDSQLPKDRFSAERLKGVDSTLKIQPAKLEDSAVYLCASSLQPLAGGSEQYFGPGTRLTVT.

This clonotype is categorized as medium-sized. The chain combines TRBV28 with TRBJ1-1; 8 bases are a match to TRBD1. V trimming: 6 bases; J trimming: 1 base; junction bases outside the gene matches: 10. The CDR3 extends over 16 amino acids. CDR1 is MDHEN and CDR2 is SYDVKM in the germline V gene. CDR3 loop: CASSTTGTGTNTEAFF. CDR3 nucleotides: TGTGCCAGCAGCACTACCGGGACAGGAACGAACACTGAAGCTTTCTTT.

There are many counts of this clonotype. This chain uses TRBV7-2 with TRBJ2-7, with D tentatively TRBD2 (5 bases). Germline V CDR1 and CDR2: SGHTA, FQGNSA. This CDR3 comprises 14 residues. Trimming pared 5 bases from V and 5 bases from J, leaving 16 bases between. The CDR3 region has the DNA TGTGCCAGCAGCACCGGACGGTCTAGCCACGAGCAGTACTTC. It encodes CASSTGRSSHEQYF.

Many counts were recorded for this clonotype. The rearrangement joins TRBV20-1 to TRBJ2-6, with a tentative D call TRBD1 (6 bases). The CDR3 runs to 14 residues. Germline CDR1 and CDR2: DFQATT and SNEGSKA (reference sequence). Between the trimmed V and J ends, which lost 6 bases and 4 bases, there was a span of 13 bases. The CDR3 region is CSAQPGAGANVLTF. The CDR3 DNA follows: TGCAGTGCGCAGCCAGGGGCCGGGGCCAACGTCCTGACTTTC.

This clonotype qualifies as medium-sized (0.01 to 0.1%). This chain connects TRBV6-5 to TRBJ2-7; 15 nucleotides agree with TRBD2. The CDR3 consists of 18 residues. The J segment lost 2 bases and the V segment lost 4 bases, leaving 9 bases of the junction unmatched. Per germline, CDR1 MNHEY and CDR2 SVGAGI. The CDR3 loop is CASSLGLAGGRRAYEQYF. In DNA, the CDR3 is TGTGCCAGCAGTTTAGGACTAGCGGGAGGGCGAAGAGCCTACGAGCAGTACTTC.

This clonotype was seen many times. The chain is built from TRBV5-1 and TRBJ2-3, with TRBD1 as a possible D gene (6 bases). Deletions cut 4 bases from V and 0 bases from J, with 12 bases between. Germline V gives CDR1 SGHRS, CDR2 YFSETQ. The CDR3 runs 15 residues. As DNA, the CDR3 is TGCGCCAGCAGCCCCAGGGGCCCTAGCACAGATACGCAGTATTTT. It encodes CASSPRGPSTDTQYF.

This clonotype was detected many times. The chain recombines TRBV6-2 or TRBV6-3 with TRBJ2-1; TRBD2 matches at 9 bases. This CDR3 contains 16 residues. Trimming at V came to 8 bases and at J to 7 bases, leaving 15 bases not matched to a gene. Germline values: CDR1 MNHEY, CDR2 SVGEGT. CDR3 nucleotide sequence: TGTGCCAGCTCTTTTTGGCTAGCGGGACGGAGGAATGAGCAGTTCTTC. Residues: CASSFWLAGRRNEQFF.

The table lists this clonotype with many counts. This rearrangement joins TRBV7-2 to TRBJ2-2; 7 positions agree with TRBD1. V trimming: 4 bases; J trimming: 4 bases; junction bases outside the gene matches: 12. The germline V gene encodes CDR1 SGHTA and CDR2 FQGNSA. The CDR3 consists of 17 residues. The CDR3 DNA is TGTGCCAGCAGCTCCTCAAAAACGGGACAGCTCACCGGGGAGCTGTTTTTT. This encodes CASSSSKTGQLTGELFF.

This clonotype was seen many times. A junction boundary mismatches the germline segment, possibly from a read error. The chain carries TRBV7-7 and TRBJ2-7; 11 bases map to TRBD1. Germline CDR1 SSHAT, CDR2 FNYEAQ (reference sequence). The CDR3 totals 15 residues. The CDR3 DNA follows: TGTGCTAGCAGCTTACGGACAGGGGGCTATTACGAGCAGTACTTC. Translation: CASSLRTGGYYEQYF.

This clonotype is medium-sized by share. This rearrangement joins TRBV12-3 or TRBV12-4 to TRBJ1-4; D is undetermined. Trimming took off 2 bases at V and 2 bases at J, with 6 bases between the two ends. The CDR3 totals 14 residues. The CDR3 region is CASSLRGTNEKLFF. The CDR3 bases are TGTGCCAGCAGTTTACGAGGCACTAATGAAAAACTGTTTTTT.

In its sample, this clonotype ranks as medium-sized. This chain uses TRBV12-3 or TRBV12-4 with TRBJ2-2; 8 positions agree with TRBD2. The CDR3 sequence is 16 residues long. With 5 bases clipped from V and 6 bases from J, the junction kept 11 bases outside the gene matches. The CDR3 protein is CASSPRTSSGAGELFF. Here the CDR3 DNA reads TGTGCCAGCAGTCCACGGACTAGCAGTGGTGCCGGGGAGCTGTTTTTT.

This clonotype was seen many times. J is TRBJ2-5 and V is TRBV5-5; D unclear. Looked up from germline, CDR1 is SGHKS and CDR2 is YYEKEE (reference sequence). This CDR3 comprises 12 residues. V lost 2 bases and J lost 2, with 4 bases in between. Here the CDR3 reads CASSFQQETQYF. The CDR3 coding sequence is TGTGCCAGCAGCTTCCAACAAGAGACCCAGTACTTC.

This clonotype is medium-sized (0.01 to 0.1%) within its sample. CDR3 nucleotide sequence: TGTGCCAGCAGTGAAGCCCGGGGGTCCTACGAGCAGTACTTC. This translates into CASSEARGSYEQYF. This chain joins TRBV6-1 and TRBJ2-7; possible D gene TRBD2, 6 bases. Looked up from germline, CDR1 is MNHNS and CDR2 is SASEGT. The V end lost 0 bases, the J end lost 1 base, and 7 bases lay between the germline ends. The CDR3 is made up of 14 amino acids.

This clonotype was found many times. This CDR3 is CASSWEGRSLQETQYF. CDR3 DNA: TGTGCCAGCAGCTGGGAGGGACGGAGTTTACAAGAGACCCAGTACTTC. The chain links TRBV7-9 to TRBJ2-5, with 7 bases matching TRBD2. The CDR3 runs to 16 residues. The germline CDR1 and CDR2 sequences are SEHNR and FQNEAQ (reference sequence). The ends lost 4 bases at V and 2 bases at J; junction bases unmatched: 10.

This clonotype was found many times. V is TRBV28 and J is TRBJ2-5; the D is unclear. V lost 10 bases and J lost 3, with 6 bases in between. Germline V gene data show CDR1 as MDHEN and CDR2 as SYDVKM. This CDR3 spans 10 amino acids. CDR3 in amino acids: CATFEETQYF. CDR3 sequence (DNA): TGTGCCACCTTTGAAGAGACCCAGTACTTC.